Sequencing of this T cell receptor (beta chain) was carried out in a study of OX40 agonist ivuxolimab in advanced cancers. Study at large: An agonistic anti-OX40 (CD134) antibody, ivuxolimab, was used to treat the patients. Partial responses, seen in three patients, involved one hepatocellular carcinoma and two cutaneous melanomas.

Some clones are missing from TCRdb's copy, which holds only in-frame ones; the method was immunoSEQ multiplex PCR. The profile shows fewer than 95,000 clones, more than 80% of them singletons. The CDR3 covers 13 residues. The ends were cut back, 8 bases at V and 0 bases at J, with 9 bases in the middle. Germline loops: CDR1 KGHSH, CDR2 LQKENI. Systemic immunosuppression or autoimmune disease history was grounds to exclude patients. The rearrangement links TRBV18 to TRBJ2-3; D ambiguous. The sample here was CD4+ or CD8+ T cells sorted from blood, taken in a trial of the OX40 agonist ivuxolimab. The clonotype comes from an adult with an advanced solid tumor such as melanoma, head and neck, liver or kidney cancer. The CDR3 DNA sequence: TGTGCCAGCCGGTGGGGAAGCACAGATACGCAGTATTTT. It specifies CASRWGSTDTQYF.